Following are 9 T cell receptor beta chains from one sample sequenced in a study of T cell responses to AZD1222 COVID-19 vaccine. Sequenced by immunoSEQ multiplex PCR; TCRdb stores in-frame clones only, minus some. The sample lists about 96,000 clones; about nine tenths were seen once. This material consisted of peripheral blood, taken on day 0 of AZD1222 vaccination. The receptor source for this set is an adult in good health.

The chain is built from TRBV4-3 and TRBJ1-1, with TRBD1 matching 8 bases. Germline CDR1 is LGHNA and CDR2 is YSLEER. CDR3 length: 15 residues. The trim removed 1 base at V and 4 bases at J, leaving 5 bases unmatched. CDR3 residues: CASSQVTTGGTEAFF. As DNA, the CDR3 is TGCGCCAGCAGCCAAGTCACCACAGGGGGCACTGAAGCTTTCTTT.

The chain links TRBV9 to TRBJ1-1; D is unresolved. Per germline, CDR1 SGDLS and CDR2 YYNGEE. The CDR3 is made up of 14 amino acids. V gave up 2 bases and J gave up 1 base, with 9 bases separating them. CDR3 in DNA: TGTGCCAGCAGCGTCTCAGGCCGGAACACTGAAGCTTTCTTT. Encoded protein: CASSVSGRNTEAFF.

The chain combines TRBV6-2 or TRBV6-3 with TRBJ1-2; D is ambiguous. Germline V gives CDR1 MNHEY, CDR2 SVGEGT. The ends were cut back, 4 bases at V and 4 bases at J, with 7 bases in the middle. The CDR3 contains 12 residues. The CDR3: CASSLHLYGYTF. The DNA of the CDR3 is TGTGCCAGCAGTTTGCACCTCTATGGCTACACCTTC.

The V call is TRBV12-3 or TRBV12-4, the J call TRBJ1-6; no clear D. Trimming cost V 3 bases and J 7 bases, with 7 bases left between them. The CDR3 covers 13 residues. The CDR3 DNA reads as TGTGCCAGCAGTTTGACTCCCAATTCACCCCTCCACTTT. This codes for CASSLTPNSPLHF.

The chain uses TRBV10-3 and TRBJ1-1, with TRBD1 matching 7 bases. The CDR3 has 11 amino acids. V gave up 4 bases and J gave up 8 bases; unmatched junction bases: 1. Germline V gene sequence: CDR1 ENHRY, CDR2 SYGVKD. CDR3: CAISGTGEAFF. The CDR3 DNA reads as TGTGCCATCAGTGGGACAGGAGAAGCTTTCTTT.

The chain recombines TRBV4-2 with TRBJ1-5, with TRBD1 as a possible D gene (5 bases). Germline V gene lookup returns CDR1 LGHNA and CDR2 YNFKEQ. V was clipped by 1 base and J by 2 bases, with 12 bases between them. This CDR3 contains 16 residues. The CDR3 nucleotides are TGTGCCAGCAGCCAAGGAGGGCCAGGGCGCAATCAGCCCCAGCATTTT. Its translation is CASSQGGPGRNQPQHF.

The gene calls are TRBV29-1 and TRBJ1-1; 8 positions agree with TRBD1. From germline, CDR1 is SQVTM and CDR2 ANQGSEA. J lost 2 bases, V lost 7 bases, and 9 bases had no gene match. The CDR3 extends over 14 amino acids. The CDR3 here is CSGDKTGVNTEAFF. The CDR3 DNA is TGCAGCGGGGATAAGACAGGGGTAAACACTGAAGCTTTCTTT.

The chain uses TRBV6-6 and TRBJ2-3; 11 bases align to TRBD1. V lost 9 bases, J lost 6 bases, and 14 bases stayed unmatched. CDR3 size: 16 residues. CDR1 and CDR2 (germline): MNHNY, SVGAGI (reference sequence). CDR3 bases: TGTGCCAGTAACCTGAGGACAGGGGGCTCAGTGGATACGCAGTATTTT. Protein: CASNLRTGGSVDTQYF.

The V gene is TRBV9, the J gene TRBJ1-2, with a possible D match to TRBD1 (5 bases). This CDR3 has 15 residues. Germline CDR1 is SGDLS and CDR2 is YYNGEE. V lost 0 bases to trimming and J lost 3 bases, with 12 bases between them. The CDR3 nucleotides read TGTGCCAGCAGCGTAGCCGACAGAAGGTACTATGGCTACACCTTC. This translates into CASSVADRRYYGYTF.